A single count supports the clone carrying this T cell receptor (beta chain). The sample comes from a study of T cell changes during pregnancy in multiple sclerosis. Some clones are missing from TCRdb's copy, which holds only in-frame ones; the method was immunoSEQ multiplex PCR. The sample consists of about 68,000 clones, about nine tenths of them appearing once. The CDR3 spans 12 residues. The V gene's germline CDR1 is SNHLY and CDR2 FYNNEI. V lost 8 bases and J 2 bases, leaving 9 bases between the germline ends. The chain links TRBV2 to TRBJ2-5; tentatively, D is TRBD2 (6 bases). Material: peripheral blood, obtained in the third trimester of pregnancy. This sequence was found in a female donor with multiple sclerosis, enrolled in a pregnancy study. Here the CDR3 DNA reads TGTGCCAGCCGGGGGTTACAAGAGACCCAGTACTTC. Its protein is CASRGLQETQYF.